This T cell receptor beta chain was identified during a study of cytomegalovirus exposure and HLA in healthy donors. With regard to this clone: The antigen is unknown.

The CDR3 runs to 13 residues. Trimming pared 5 bases from V and 4 bases from J, leaving 14 bases between. From germline, CDR1 is SQVTM and CDR2 ANQGSEA. General study findings and limits: The authors judged a highly shared variant cluster likely a sequencing artifact. From TCR beta sequences, most subjects' HLA-A and HLA-B alleles were reportedly predicted accurately. The authors confirmed in vitro that a few CMV-associated chains were specific for CMV antigens.

The PCR contained 60 Vbeta and 13 Jbeta primers. Some clones are missing from TCRdb's copy, which holds only in-frame ones; the method was immunoSEQ multiplex PCR. This repertoire shows some 140,000 clones, about 70% found once; its top ten account for around 3.2%. The chain carries TRBV29-1 and TRBJ2-5, with D tentatively TRBD2 (7 bases). Sequenced input: PBMCs. The TCR comes from a middle-aged man in good health and CMV-seronegative. The CDR3 sequence: CSVSKGGLETQYF. DNA for the CDR3: TGCAGCGTTTCCAAGGGGGGGCTAGAGACCCAGTACTTC.